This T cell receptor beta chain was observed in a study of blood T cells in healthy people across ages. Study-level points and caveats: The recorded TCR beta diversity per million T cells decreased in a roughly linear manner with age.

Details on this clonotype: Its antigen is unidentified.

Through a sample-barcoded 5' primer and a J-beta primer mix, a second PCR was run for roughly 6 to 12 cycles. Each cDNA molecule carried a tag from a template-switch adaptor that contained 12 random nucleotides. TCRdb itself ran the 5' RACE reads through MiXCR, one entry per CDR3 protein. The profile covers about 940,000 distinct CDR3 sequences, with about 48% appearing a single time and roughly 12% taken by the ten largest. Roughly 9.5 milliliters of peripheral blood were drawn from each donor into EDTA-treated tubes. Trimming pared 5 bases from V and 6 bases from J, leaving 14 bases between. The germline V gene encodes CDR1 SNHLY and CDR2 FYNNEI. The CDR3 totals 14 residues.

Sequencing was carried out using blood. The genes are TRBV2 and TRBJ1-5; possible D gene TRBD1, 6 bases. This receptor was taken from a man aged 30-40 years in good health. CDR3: CASSLQGRFQPQHF. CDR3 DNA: TGTGCCAGCAGTTTACAGGGCAGATTTCAGCCCCAGCATTTT.